The source of this T cell receptor (beta chain) is a study of T-cell memory formation after mild COVID-19. Across the study: TCR clustering was largely donor specific.

Findings of the study overall: In second-wave clones peaking day 37, SARS-CoV-2 specificity remained unconfirmed. The pre-infection memory compartment contained some responding clones, suggesting cross-reactive memory joined.

Constant-segment primers and 5'RACE yielded cDNA libraries for TCR alpha and TCR beta, each carrying sample barcodes and UMIs. Each CDR3 protein is one row after TCRdb ran MiXCR on the 5' RACE reads. In the table there are 360,000 or so distinct CDR3 sequences, over 25% of which are singletons. V lost 3 bases to trimming and J lost 3 bases; unmatched junction nucleotides: 4. Germline-derived CDR1 and CDR2 are KGHSH and LQKENI. This CDR3 contains 14 residues. This clonotype was seen only a few times. Its antigen remains unknown. The V and J genes are TRBV18 and TRBJ1-1, with 7 bases that match TRBD1. Sequencing was done on a sample of PBMCs or a T cell subset sorted from them (not recorded which). This TCR was sampled from an adult woman who had mild COVID-19 (a few samples of this study predate the infection). Cell type and time point are not known. The CDR3 sequence is CASSPSTGDTEAFF. In DNA form, the CDR3 reads TGTGCCAGCTCACCCTCAACAGGGGACACTGAAGCTTTCTTT.